The present T cell receptor (beta chain) was sequenced within a study of control samples from healthy donors and cancer patients. This CDR3 comprises 12 residues. CDR1 and CDR2 (germline): SGHAT, FQNNGV. The ends were cut back, 5 bases at V and 4 bases at J, with 8 bases in the middle. This clone was found once. Sequencing was performed with immunoSEQ multiplex PCR; in TCRdb, only in-frame clones are kept and a portion is missing. The sample records around 92,000 clones, almost 85% being singletons. This chain uses TRBV11-2 with TRBJ1-1; D is uncertain. The clonotype comes from a man aged 60 to 69 in good health. Sequencing was done on a sample of blood. This chain's CDR3 is CASSTDGTEAFF. The DNA of the CDR3 is TGTGCCAGCAGCACGGATGGCACTGAAGCTTTCTTT.